These T cell receptor beta chains were read from a single sample in a study of blood T cell repertoires in COVID-19. The table came from immunoSEQ multiplex PCR; TCRdb's copy has only in-frame clones and leaves some out. The sample holds approximately 220,000 clones, 65% to 85% seen once. Material: peripheral blood. Every receptor here comes from a woman older than 75 with acute or convalescent COVID-19. The CDR3 runs from the conserved cysteine through the conserved F or W. Fields, in order: CDR3 protein, CDR3 DNA, V gene, clone size, J gene, D gene. D genes are given only for firm matches. Clone size is shown for a subset of rows, as once, few, many or a class of expanded clone.

CDR3 protein: CASSPGDRNYEQYF
CDR3 DNA: TGTGCCAGCTCACCGGGGGACAGAAACTACGAGCAGTACTTC
V gene: TRBV18
clone size: -
J gene: TRBJ2-7
D gene: TRBD1

CDR3 protein: CAWTGEYDYGYTF
CDR3 DNA: TGTGCCTGGACAGGGGAGTATGATTATGGCTACACCTTC
V gene: TRBV30
clone size: -
J gene: TRBJ1-2
D gene: -

CDR3 protein: CASSLGGPSGTDTQYF
CDR3 DNA: TGTGCCAGCAGCCTTGGCGGGCCTAGTGGCACAGATACGCAGTATTTT
V gene: TRBV5-6
clone size: -
J gene: TRBJ2-3
D gene: -

CDR3 protein: CASRRTGVQNTEAFF
CDR3 DNA: TGTGCCAGCAGAAGGACAGGGGTCCAGAACACTGAAGCTTTCTTT
V gene: TRBV2
clone size: -
J gene: TRBJ1-1
D gene: TRBD1

CDR3 protein: CASSGGLNTDTQYF
CDR3 DNA: TGTGCCAGTAGCGGAGGACTCAACACAGATACGCAGTATTTT
V gene: TRBV19
clone size: -
J gene: TRBJ2-3
D gene: -

CDR3 protein: CASSFGSGGVETQYF
CDR3 DNA: TGTGCCAGCAGCTTCGGTAGCGGGGGGGTAGAGACCCAGTACTTC
V gene: TRBV7-2
clone size: -
J gene: TRBJ2-5
D gene: TRBD2

CDR3 protein: CSVATGSSNTEAFF
CDR3 DNA: TGCAGCGTTGCTACAGGGAGTTCAAACACTGAAGCTTTCTTT
V gene: TRBV29-1
clone size: -
J gene: TRBJ1-1
D gene: -

CDR3 protein: CASSEVISPGGTEAFF
CDR3 DNA: TGTGCCAGCAGTGAAGTTATCTCGCCAGGGGGCACTGAAGCTTTCTTT
V gene: TRBV6-1
clone size: few
J gene: TRBJ1-1
D gene: TRBD1

CDR3 protein: CASSYRQGGEKLFF
CDR3 DNA: TGTGCCAGCAGTTACCGGCAGGGTGGTGAAAAACTGTTTTTT
V gene: TRBV6-2/TRBV6-3
clone size: -
J gene: TRBJ1-4
D gene: -

CDR3 protein: CASSQVRGQGNSPLHF
CDR3 DNA: TGTGCCAGCAGCCAAGTAAGGGGACAGGGAAATTCACCCCTCCACTTT
V gene: TRBV4-2
clone size: -
J gene: TRBJ1-6
D gene: TRBD1

CDR3 protein: CASSINGLYNEQFF
CDR3 DNA: TGTGCCAGCAGCATAAATGGGCTTTACAATGAGCAGTTCTTC
V gene: TRBV3-1/TRBV3-2
clone size: -
J gene: TRBJ2-1
D gene: -

CDR3 protein: CASSEQGFTDTQYF
CDR3 DNA: TGTGCCAGCAGTGAACAGGGTTTCACAGATACGCAGTATTTT
V gene: TRBV2
clone size: -
J gene: TRBJ2-3
D gene: -

CDR3 protein: CASSAIQGGTNYGYTF
CDR3 DNA: TGTGCCAGCTCAGCGATACAGGGGGGAACTAACTATGGCTACACCTTC
V gene: TRBV18
clone size: -
J gene: TRBJ1-2
D gene: TRBD1

CDR3 protein: CASSLADYYGYTF
CDR3 DNA: TGTGCCAGCAGTTTAGCGGACTACTATGGCTACACCTTC
V gene: TRBV12-3/TRBV12-4
clone size: few
J gene: TRBJ1-2
D gene: -

CDR3 protein: CASSLAASGASSYNEQFF
CDR3 DNA: TGTGCCAGCAGCTTAGCGGCTAGCGGGGCTAGCTCCTACAATGAGCAGTTCTTC
V gene: TRBV7-2
clone size: -
J gene: TRBJ2-1
D gene: TRBD2

CDR3 protein: CASSPGGVGEQYF
CDR3 DNA: TGTGCCAGCAGCCCAGGAGGGGTCGGCGAGCAGTACTTC
V gene: TRBV9
clone size: -
J gene: TRBJ2-7
D gene: -

CDR3 protein: CASSSGPDYGYTF
CDR3 DNA: TGTGCCAGCAGTTCAGGGCCCGACTATGGCTACACCTTC
V gene: TRBV6-2/TRBV6-3
clone size: few
J gene: TRBJ1-2
D gene: -

CDR3 protein: CASSQAVPGGKNTEAFF
CDR3 DNA: TGTGCCAGCAGCCAAGCGGTGCCAGGGGGCAAGAACACTGAAGCTTTCTTT
V gene: TRBV3-1/TRBV3-2
clone size: -
J gene: TRBJ1-1
D gene: TRBD1

CDR3 protein: CASSPGQGASDTQYF
CDR3 DNA: TGTGCCAGCTCGCCGGGACAGGGGGCCTCAGATACGCAGTATTTT
V gene: TRBV18
clone size: -
J gene: TRBJ2-3
D gene: TRBD1

CDR3 protein: CASSTASAYEQYF
CDR3 DNA: TGCGCCAGCAGCACCGCCTCGGCCTACGAGCAGTACTTC
V gene: TRBV5-1
clone size: -
J gene: TRBJ2-7
D gene: -

CDR3 protein: CATSDSIGGRGYGYTF
CDR3 DNA: TGTGCCACCAGTGACTCAATCGGGGGTCGCGGCTATGGCTACACCTTC
V gene: TRBV24-1
clone size: -
J gene: TRBJ1-2
D gene: -

CDR3 protein: CASSEQGLMNTEAFF
CDR3 DNA: TGTGCCAGCAGTGAACAGGGGCTTATGAACACTGAAGCTTTCTTT
V gene: TRBV2
clone size: -
J gene: TRBJ1-1
D gene: -

CDR3 protein: CASSLSTGGRDGGTGEQFF
CDR3 DNA: TGCGCCAGCAGCTTGAGTACAGGGGGCAGGGACGGAGGTACAGGTGAGCAGTTCTTC
V gene: TRBV5-1
clone size: -
J gene: TRBJ2-1
D gene: TRBD1

CDR3 protein: CASSIWGQNNQPQHF
CDR3 DNA: TGTGCCAGTAGTATATGGGGACAGAACAATCAGCCCCAGCATTTT
V gene: TRBV19
clone size: -
J gene: TRBJ1-5
D gene: TRBD1

CDR3 protein: CASSLGSGGTDTQYF
CDR3 DNA: TGCGCCAGCAGCTTGGGGTCGGGGGGCACAGATACGCAGTATTTT
V gene: TRBV5-1
clone size: -
J gene: TRBJ2-3
D gene: -

CDR3 protein: CASSIAPGVTMNTEAFF
CDR3 DNA: TGTGCCAGTAGTATAGCCCCCGGGGTTACTATGAACACTGAAGCTTTCTTT
V gene: TRBV19
clone size: -
J gene: TRBJ1-1
D gene: -

CDR3 protein: CASSRQFLNTGELFF
CDR3 DNA: TGTGCCAGCAGTCGACAGTTCTTGAACACCGGGGAGCTGTTTTTT
V gene: TRBV28
clone size: -
J gene: TRBJ2-2
D gene: -

CDR3 protein: CASSQGSGGNTDTQYF
CDR3 DNA: TGTGCCAGCAGTCAAGGTAGCGGGGGGAACACAGATACGCAGTATTTT
V gene: TRBV28
clone size: few
J gene: TRBJ2-3
D gene: TRBD2

CDR3 protein: CAGGQLNTEAFF
CDR3 DNA: TGTGCCGGAGGACAGTTGAACACTGAAGCTTTCTTT
V gene: TRBV30
clone size: -
J gene: TRBJ1-1
D gene: -

CDR3 protein: CAITQGQSSNYGYTF
CDR3 DNA: TGTGCCATCACCCAAGGACAGTCCTCTAACTATGGCTACACCTTC
V gene: TRBV10-3
clone size: -
J gene: TRBJ1-2
D gene: -

CDR3 protein: CAISKTETNYGYTF
CDR3 DNA: TGTGCCATCAGCAAGACAGAGACTAACTATGGCTACACCTTC
V gene: TRBV10-3
clone size: -
J gene: TRBJ1-2
D gene: -

CDR3 protein: CASSSDRGVREQYF
CDR3 DNA: TGTGCCAGCAGTTCGGACAGGGGGGTGCGCGAGCAGTACTTC
V gene: TRBV27
clone size: -
J gene: TRBJ2-7
D gene: TRBD1

CDR3 protein: CASSPPTGARHEQFF
CDR3 DNA: TGTGCCAGCAGCCCTCCGACAGGGGCTCGTCATGAGCAGTTCTTC
V gene: TRBV28
clone size: -
J gene: TRBJ2-1
D gene: TRBD1

CDR3 protein: CASSSTGGSNQPQHF
CDR3 DNA: TGTGCCAGCAGCAGTACAGGGGGCAGCAATCAGCCCCAGCATTTT
V gene: TRBV2
clone size: once
J gene: TRBJ1-5
D gene: TRBD1

CDR3 protein: CASSLEGQGAYEQYF
CDR3 DNA: TGCGCCAGCAGCTTGGAGGGACAGGGAGCGTACGAGCAGTACTTC
V gene: TRBV5-1
clone size: -
J gene: TRBJ2-7
D gene: TRBD1

CDR3 protein: CASRPGDRGNSPLHF
CDR3 DNA: TGTGCCAGCAGGCCCGGGGACAGGGGTAATTCACCCCTCCACTTT
V gene: TRBV6-5
clone size: few
J gene: TRBJ1-6
D gene: TRBD1

CDR3 protein: CASSLADRNTEAFF
CDR3 DNA: TGTGCCAGCAGCCTGGCTGACAGAAACACTGAAGCTTTCTTT
V gene: TRBV3-1/TRBV3-2
clone size: -
J gene: TRBJ1-1
D gene: -

CDR3 protein: CASSQGADEKLFF
CDR3 DNA: TGTGCCAGCAGTCAGGGGGCGGATGAAAAACTGTTTTTT
V gene: TRBV7-9
clone size: -
J gene: TRBJ1-4
D gene: TRBD1

CDR3 protein: CSASSGRGAGEAFF
CDR3 DNA: TGCAGTGCTAGTAGCGGGCGGGGGGCAGGTGAAGCTTTCTTT
V gene: TRBV20-1
clone size: -
J gene: TRBJ1-1
D gene: -

CDR3 protein: CASSSRSSSYNEQFF
CDR3 DNA: TGTGCCAGTAGTTCCAGGTCGAGCTCCTACAATGAGCAGTTCTTC
V gene: TRBV19
clone size: -
J gene: TRBJ2-1
D gene: -

CDR3 protein: CASSLFASRAETQYF
CDR3 DNA: TGTGCCAGCAGTTTATTCGCTAGCCGGGCAGAGACCCAGTACTTC
V gene: TRBV28
clone size: few
J gene: TRBJ2-5
D gene: -

CDR3 protein: CASSYNRDTNYGYTF
CDR3 DNA: TGTGCCAGCAGCTACAACAGAGACACTAACTATGGCTACACCTTC
V gene: TRBV5-6
clone size: few
J gene: TRBJ1-2
D gene: -

CDR3 protein: CASSIDPTGNSNQPQHF
CDR3 DNA: TGTGCCAGTAGTATAGATCCGACAGGGAATAGCAATCAGCCCCAGCATTTT
V gene: TRBV19
clone size: -
J gene: TRBJ1-5
D gene: TRBD1

CDR3 protein: CASSPWTASYEQYF
CDR3 DNA: TGTGCCAGCAGCCCTTGGACAGCGTCGTACGAGCAGTACTTC
V gene: TRBV7-9
clone size: -
J gene: TRBJ2-7
D gene: -

CDR3 protein: CASSLTGTTYEQYF
CDR3 DNA: TGTGCCAGCAGCTTAACAGGGACTACCTACGAGCAGTACTTC
V gene: TRBV13
clone size: -
J gene: TRBJ2-7
D gene: -

CDR3 protein: CASSIGSGGETQYF
CDR3 DNA: TGTGCCAGTAGTATAGGTAGCGGGGGTGAGACCCAGTACTTC
V gene: TRBV19
clone size: once
J gene: TRBJ2-5
D gene: TRBD2

CDR3 protein: CASSIGTSGTAGELFF
CDR3 DNA: TGTGCCAGTAGTATAGGCACTAGCGGGACAGCCGGGGAGCTGTTTTTT
V gene: TRBV19
clone size: -
J gene: TRBJ2-2
D gene: TRBD2

CDR3 protein: CASSYAAEAFF
CDR3 DNA: TGTGCCAGCAGCTATGCGGCTGAAGCTTTCTTT
V gene: TRBV12-3/TRBV12-4
clone size: -
J gene: TRBJ1-1
D gene: -

CDR3 protein: CSARGVEGNNEQFF
CDR3 DNA: TGCAGCGCCCGGGGGGTTGAGGGAAACAATGAGCAGTTCTTC
V gene: TRBV29-1
clone size: -
J gene: TRBJ2-1
D gene: TRBD2

CDR3 protein: CASRRTLHGGDDQPQHF
CDR3 DNA: TGTGCCAGCAGACGCACGCTACACGGAGGGGATGATCAGCCCCAGCATTTT
V gene: TRBV27
clone size: -
J gene: TRBJ1-5
D gene: -

CDR3 protein: CASSATGSEAFF
CDR3 DNA: TGTGCCAGCAGCGCGACCGGGTCTGAAGCTTTCTTT
V gene: TRBV7-6
clone size: -
J gene: TRBJ1-1
D gene: -

CDR3 protein: CASTRGEGAEAFF
CDR3 DNA: TGCGCCAGCACACGGGGGGAGGGGGCTGAAGCTTTCTTT
V gene: TRBV10-2
clone size: -
J gene: TRBJ1-1
D gene: -

CDR3 protein: CASSTSLGEAYEQYF
CDR3 DNA: TGTGCCAGCAGCACGTCCTTAGGCGAGGCCTACGAGCAGTACTTC
V gene: TRBV3-1/TRBV3-2
clone size: -
J gene: TRBJ2-7
D gene: -

CDR3 protein: CASSFPAEIGLAGTYEQYF
CDR3 DNA: TGTGCCAGCAGCTTCCCCGCGGAGATTGGACTAGCGGGAACCTACGAGCAGTACTTC
V gene: TRBV5-6
clone size: -
J gene: TRBJ2-7
D gene: TRBD2

CDR3 protein: CASSQVTGAYGYTF
CDR3 DNA: TGTGCCAGCAGCCAAGTAACAGGCGCCTATGGCTACACCTTC
V gene: TRBV14
clone size: -
J gene: TRBJ1-2
D gene: -

CDR3 protein: CASSMDRATNEKLFF
CDR3 DNA: TGTGCCAGTAGTATGGACAGGGCAACTAATGAAAAACTGTTTTTT
V gene: TRBV19
clone size: -
J gene: TRBJ1-4
D gene: TRBD1

CDR3 protein: CATSSSGAYEQYF
CDR3 DNA: TGTGCCACCTCTTCCAGCGGAGCCTACGAGCAGTACTTC
V gene: TRBV19
clone size: -
J gene: TRBJ2-7
D gene: -